This paragraph reports one T cell receptor (beta chain). Its antigen is as yet unknown. The method was immunoSEQ multiplex PCR; TCRdb's version includes in-frame clones alone and lacks a portion of them. The data hold 35,000 to 55,000 clones, with roughly 94% observed a single time. This sample is drawn from a study of OX40 agonist ivuxolimab in advanced cancers. General study results and limits: In CD8+ T cells, expanded clones were on average more numerous than in CD4+.

Unmatched junction bases numbered 7, after V lost 3 bases and J lost 3 bases. This CDR3 contains 15 residues. Germline assignment: CDR1 MGHRA and CDR2 YSYEKL. The study sampled blood at baseline, cycle 4 day 1, and cycle 7 day 1. The sample consisted of CD4+ or CD8+ T cells sorted from blood, taken in a trial of the OX40 agonist ivuxolimab. This clonotype originated in an adult with an advanced solid tumor such as melanoma, head and neck, liver or kidney cancer. The chain is built from TRBV4-1 and TRBJ1-1, with 7 nucleotides matching TRBD1. The DNA for the CDR3 is TGCGCCAGCAGCCAGGCAACAGGGGCGGACACTGAAGCTTTCTTT. Protein product: CASSQATGADTEAFF.